The following is a TCR beta chain sequence with its context. The ends were cut back, 1 base at V and 3 bases at J, with 9 bases in the middle. Germline V gene sequence: CDR1 SQVTM, CDR2 ANQGSEA. CDR3 size: 13 residues. The data were taken from a study of T cell repertoires and Cas9 in healthy adults. Assay used: immunoSEQ multiplex PCR; TCRdb lists only in-frame clones, some missing. The sample lists roughly 13,000 clones; 89% were seen once. This TCR was recovered from a human donor in good health. Sequenced: Tregs (CD4+, CD25+, CD127-, CD137-, CD154-) from PBMCs; culture status not recorded. V gene TRBV29-1 combines with J gene TRBJ2-5; D unresolved. CDR3 in amino acids: CSVEGWAEETQYF. In DNA, the CDR3 is TGCAGCGTTGAAGGTTGGGCGGAAGAGACCCAGTACTTC.